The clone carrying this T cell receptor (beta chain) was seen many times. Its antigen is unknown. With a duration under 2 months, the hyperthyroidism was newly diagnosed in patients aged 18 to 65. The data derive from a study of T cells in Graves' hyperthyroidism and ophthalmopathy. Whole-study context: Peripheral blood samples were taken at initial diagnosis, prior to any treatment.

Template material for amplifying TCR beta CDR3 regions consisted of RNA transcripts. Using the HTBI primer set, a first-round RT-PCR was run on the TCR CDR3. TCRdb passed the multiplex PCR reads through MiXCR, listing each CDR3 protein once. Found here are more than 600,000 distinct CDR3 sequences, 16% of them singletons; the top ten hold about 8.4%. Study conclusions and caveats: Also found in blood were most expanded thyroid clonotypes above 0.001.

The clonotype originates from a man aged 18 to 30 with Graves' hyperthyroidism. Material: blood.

The CDR3 spells CASSHPTGVSSYEQYF. The CDR3 DNA reads as TGTGCCAGCAGTCATCCCACCGGGGTAAGCTCCTACGAGCAGTACTTC. The rearrangement uses TRBV28 and TRBJ2-7; weak D call: TRBD2 (5 bases). The CDR3 spans 16 residues. From germline, CDR1 is MDHEN and CDR2 SYDVKM. V lost 5 bases and J lost 0, with 17 bases in between.